This TCR beta chain originates from a study of cytomegalovirus exposure and HLA in healthy donors. General study findings and limits: The likely origin of a cluster of highly shared sequence variants was a sequencing artifact.

The V segment lost 5 bases and the J segment 3 bases; nucleotides outside the gene matches: 7. Per germline, CDR1 MDHEN and CDR2 SYDVKM. The CDR3 loop spans 15 amino acids. Primers included in the PCR were 60 Vbeta and 13 Jbeta primers. Method: immunoSEQ multiplex PCR; TCRdb's copy keeps in-frame clones and lacks some. This table has about 120,000 clones, 17% appearing once. This clone came up a few times. What it binds is not known. The donors, nominally healthy at sampling, likely had unrecorded immune exposures. The chain uses TRBV28 and TRBJ1-1, with 9 bases identical to TRBD1. The receptor was derived from a female donor in good health and CMV-seropositive. Source material: PBMCs. The chain's CDR3 is CASSPDRGWDTEAFF. The CDR3 DNA follows: TGTGCCAGCAGTCCCGACAGGGGGTGGGACACTGAAGCTTTCTTT.